This T cell receptor beta chain was profiled in a study of shared clonotypes between healthy human individuals. Regarding the study as a whole: With a handful of donors compared, roughly 5% of naive CD4 clonotypes were shared.

Of note for this clone: Its target is unknown.

Naive CD8 populations comprised CD45RO-negative cells positively selected for CCR7, excluding terminally differentiated effector memory CD45RA+ cells. Assay execution took place at the deep level. Profiling relied on immunoSEQ multiplex PCR, and the TCRdb table lists in-frame clones only, not all of them. The sample shows just over 2,000,000 clones, over 85% of them seen only once. The CDR3 consists of 15 residues. V shed 3 bases and J 4 bases; nucleotides not matched to a gene: 9. Germline CDR1 SEHNR, CDR2 FQNEAQ (reference sequence). The gene calls are TRBV7-9 and TRBJ2-7, with 7 bases identical to TRBD2. The sequenced material came from naive CD8+ T cells sorted from blood. This TCR derives from a man aged 18 to 35 in good health. The CDR3 loop is CASSLVAGEVYEQYF. The CDR3 DNA is TGTGCCAGCAGCTTGGTGGCGGGAGAAGTATACGAGCAGTACTTC.